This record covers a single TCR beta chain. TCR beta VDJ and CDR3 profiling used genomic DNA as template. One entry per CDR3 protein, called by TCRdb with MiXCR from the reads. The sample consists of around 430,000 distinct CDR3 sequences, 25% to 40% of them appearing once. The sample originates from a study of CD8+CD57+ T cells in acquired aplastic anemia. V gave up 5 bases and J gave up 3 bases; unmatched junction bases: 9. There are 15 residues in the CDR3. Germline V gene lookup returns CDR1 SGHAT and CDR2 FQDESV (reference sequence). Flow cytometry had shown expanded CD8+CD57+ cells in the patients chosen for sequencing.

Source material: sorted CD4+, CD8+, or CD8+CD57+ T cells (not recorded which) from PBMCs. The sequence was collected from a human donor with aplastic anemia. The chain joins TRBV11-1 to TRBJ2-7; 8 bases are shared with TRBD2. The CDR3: CASSGRGGGGYEQYF. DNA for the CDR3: TGTGCCAGCAGCGGACGGGGGGGAGGGGGCTACGAGCAGTACTTC.